This entry describes one T cell receptor beta chain. The sample belongs to a study of blood T cell repertoires in COVID-19. Assay used: immunoSEQ multiplex PCR; TCRdb lists only in-frame clones, some missing. In the table there are under 70,000 clones, around nine tenths of which are singletons. The CDR3 is 13 amino acids. V dropped 0 bases and J dropped 5 bases, with 7 bases sitting between them. CDR1 and CDR2 from the germline V gene are WSHSY and SAAADI. The chain joins TRBV10-2 to TRBJ1-2; D is unclear. The receptor was isolated from a man in his fifties or sixties with acute or convalescent COVID-19. Sequenced material: peripheral blood. The CDR3 loop is CASSESRGYGYTF. DNA for the CDR3: TGCGCCAGCAGTGAGTCACGGGGATATGGCTACACCTTC.